The 18 T cell receptor beta chains below come from one sample, sequenced in a study of blood T cell repertoires in COVID-19. Some clones are missing from TCRdb's copy, which holds only in-frame ones; the method was immunoSEQ multiplex PCR. The repertoire holds over 60,000 clones, with roughly 87% as singletons. Sample: peripheral blood. The receptors come from a man older than 75 with acute or convalescent COVID-19.

The V call is TRBV27, the J call TRBJ2-1, with D perhaps TRBD1 (5 bases). The CDR3 covers 12 residues. Trimming removed 10 bases from V and 4 bases from J, with 11 bases in between. The V gene's germline CDR1 is MNHEY and CDR2 SMNVEV (reference sequence). The DNA of the CDR3 is TGTGCCACCCAGGGTTTGTACAATGAGCAGTTCTTC. Protein product: CATQGLYNEQFF.

V gene TRBV25-1 combines with J gene TRBJ2-7; D not resolved. The CDR3 is made up of 15 amino acids. Germline lookup yields CDR1 MGHDK and CDR2 SYGVNS. V was shortened by 4 bases and J by 2 bases, with 15 bases between the two germline ends. This CDR3 is CASSGITRSAYEQYF. DNA of the CDR3: TGTGCCAGCAGTGGAATCACGCGGAGCGCCTACGAGCAGTACTTC.

A single count supports this clone. The chain uses TRBV9 and TRBJ2-5, with 8 nucleotides matching TRBD2. Per germline, CDR1 SGDLS and CDR2 YYNGEE. CDR3 size: 15 residues. With 0 bases clipped from V and 5 bases from J, the junction kept 6 bases outside the gene matches. CDR3 sequence: CASSVDGRAWETQYF. CDR3 in DNA: TGTGCCAGCAGCGTAGACGGGAGGGCCTGGGAGACCCAGTACTTC. Drawing the rest from reference TRBV9 and TRBJ2-5, the complete variable domain is DSGVTQTPKHLITATGQRVTLRCSPRSGDLSVYWYQQSLDQGLQFLIQYYNGEERAKGNILERFSAQQFPDLHSELNLSSLELGDSALYFCASSVDGRAWETQYFGPGTRLLVL.

The V call is TRBV3-1 (or the pseudogene TRBV3-2), the J call TRBJ1-3, with D uncertain. Germline lookup yields CDR1 LGHDT and CDR2 YNNKEL (reference sequence). This CDR3 is 16 amino acids long. Trimming left V 4 bases short and J 0 bases short, with 13 bases between. CDR3 amino acids: CASSPTVGSSGNTIYF. CDR3 sequence (DNA): TGTGCCAGCAGCCCGACCGTCGGGAGCTCTGGAAACACCATATATTTT.

J is TRBJ2-7 and V is TRBV5-1; TRBD2 agrees at 8 bases. V lost 3 bases to trimming and J lost 2 bases; unmatched junction nucleotides: 4. CDR1 is SGHRS and CDR2 is YFSETQ in the germline V gene. The CDR3 is 14 amino acids. The CDR3 spells CASSSGGAPYEQYF. CDR3 coding DNA: TGCGCCAGCAGCTCGGGGGGGGCCCCCTACGAGCAGTACTTC. Together with reference TRBV5-1 and TRBJ2-7, the CDR3 gives the full variable domain: KAGVTQTPRYLIKTRGQQVTLSCSPISGHRSVSWYQQTPGQGLQFLFEYFSETQRNKGNFPGRFSGRQFSNSRSEMNVSTLELGDSALYLCASSSGGAPYEQYFGPGTRLTVT.

The genes are TRBV29-1 and TRBJ1-1; no definite D call. The CDR3 sequence is 11 residues long. Germline loops: CDR1 SQVTM, CDR2 ANQGSEA. V was cut by 5 bases and J by 4 bases, with 8 bases left in between. The CDR3 reads CSVYSGTEAFF. The CDR3 DNA reads TGCAGCGTTTATTCGGGCACTGAAGCTTTCTTT. Based on the CDR3 plus reference TRBV29-1 and TRBJ1-1, the full variable domain is SAVISQKPSRDICQRGTSLTIQCQVDSQVTMMFWYRQQPGQSLTLIATANQGSEATYESGFVIDKFPISRPNLTFSTLTVSNMSPEDSSIYLCSVYSGTEAFFGQGTRLTVV.

This rearrangement joins TRBV28 to TRBJ2-7, with 8 bases fitting TRBD1. This CDR3 is built from 16 residues. The trim removed 6 bases at V and 3 bases at J, leaving 13 bases unmatched. The germline V gene has CDR1 MDHEN and CDR2 SYDVKM. In DNA form, the CDR3 reads TGTGCCAGCAGCCGCATGGGACAGGAGAATCACTACGAGCAGTACTTC. Translation gives CASSRMGQENHYEQYF.

V is TRBV5-1 and J is TRBJ2-3, with TRBD1 identical over 8 bases. Germline trimming cut 4 bases from V and 2 bases from J; bases unmatched to any gene: 6. Germline V lookup: CDR1 SGHRS, CDR2 YFSETQ. This CDR3 region has 15 residues. CDR3 nucleotide sequence: TGCGCCAGCAGCAACGGGACAGGCTACACAGATACGCAGTATTTT. Protein sequence: CASSNGTGYTDTQYF.

The V gene is TRBV2, the J gene TRBJ2-3; D possibly corresponds to TRBD1 (6 bases). CDR3 length: 14 residues. Per germline, CDR1 SNHLY and CDR2 FYNNEI. Trimming took 1 base from V and 4 from J, leaving 9 bases between them. CDR3 in amino acids: CASSEDRDADTQYF. In DNA, the CDR3 is TGTGCCAGCAGTGAAGACAGGGATGCAGATACGCAGTATTTT.

The J gene is TRBJ2-2, the V gene TRBV4-1; D is unclear. V lost 2 bases and J lost 1, with 8 bases in between. This CDR3 is built from 15 residues. The germline V gene has CDR1 MGHRA and CDR2 YSYEKL. The CDR3 DNA is TGCGCCAGCAGCCAAATTGGGCGGAACACCGGGGAGCTGTTTTTT. Amino acid sequence: CASSQIGRNTGELFF.

This chain links TRBV18 with TRBJ1-2; D not resolved. V was shortened by 3 bases and J by 7 bases, with 15 bases between the two germline ends. CDR1 and CDR2 (germline): KGHSH, LQKENI. CDR3 length: 14 residues. In DNA form, the CDR3 reads TGTGCCAGCTCACCTAAGACGGGGTCGGCTGGCTACACCTTC. This sequence encodes CASSPKTGSAGYTF.

This sequence joins TRBV6-5 and TRBJ2-7; tentatively, D is TRBD2 (6 bases). The V gene lost 7 bases and the J gene lost 7 bases, with 8 bases spanning the gap. The length of the CDR3 is 10 residues. CDR1 is MNHEY and CDR2 is SVGAGI in the germline V gene. In DNA, the CDR3 is TGTGCCAGCAACAGCGGGGAGCAGTACTTC. This sequence encodes CASNSGEQYF.

The chain recombines TRBV4-1 with TRBJ1-3; a weak D match, TRBD1 (5 bases). Germline assignment: CDR1 MGHRA and CDR2 YSYEKL. This CDR3 spans 18 amino acids. The V gene lost 1 base and the J gene lost 0 bases, with 16 bases spanning the gap. The CDR3 nucleotides are TGCGCCAGCAGCCAAGGGTGGCAGGGAATATCCTCTGGAAACACCATATATTTT. This codes for CASSQGWQGISSGNTIYF.

The J gene is TRBJ2-2, the V gene TRBV9; D gene ambiguous. V shed 4 bases and J shed 2 bases, with 15 bases lying between them. Germline-derived CDR1 and CDR2 are SGDLS and YYNGEE. CDR3 length equals 16 residues. As DNA, the CDR3 is TGTGCCAGCAGCCCTACCGCGATAAAAAACACCGGGGAGCTGTTTTTT. Protein product: CASSPTAIKNTGELFF.

This CDR3 is CASSLGGRGRSPLHF. The CDR3 region has the DNA TGCGCCAGCAGCTTGGGCGGTCGGGGAAGATCACCCCTCCACTTT. The chain is built from TRBV5-1 and TRBJ1-6, with D unresolved. Trimming cost V 0 bases and J 10 bases, with 14 bases left between them. The germline gives CDR1 SGHRS, CDR2 YFSETQ. CDR3 size: 15 residues.

The V call is TRBV27, the J call TRBJ2-3; tentatively, D is TRBD2 (6 bases). The CDR3 loop spans 14 amino acids. The ends were cut back, 8 bases at V and 4 bases at J, with 16 bases in the middle. Germline V gives CDR1 MNHEY, CDR2 SMNVEV (reference sequence). The CDR3 reads CASSRSGVADTQYF. CDR3 DNA: TGTGCCAGCTCTAGGTCGGGAGTAGCAGATACGCAGTATTTT.

This clone came up once. The chain has TRBV5-1 and TRBJ2-5; D is undetermined. V lost 5 bases and J 4 bases, leaving 12 bases between the germline ends. CDR1 and CDR2 from the germline V gene are SGHRS and YFSETQ. The CDR3 length is 13 residues. CDR3 in DNA: TGCGCCAGCAGTCTGCGGCCGGGAGAGACCCAGTACTTC. It encodes CASSLRPGETQYF.

The J gene is TRBJ2-2, the V gene TRBV5-4, with 9 bases matching TRBD2. This CDR3 spans 15 amino acids. V lost 0 bases and J lost 7; bases outside the gene matches: 4. Germline lookup yields CDR1 SGHNT and CDR2 YYREEE (reference sequence). The CDR3 loop is CASSLDTSGYGELFF. DNA for the CDR3: TGTGCCAGCAGCTTGGATACTAGCGGGTACGGGGAGCTGTTTTTT.